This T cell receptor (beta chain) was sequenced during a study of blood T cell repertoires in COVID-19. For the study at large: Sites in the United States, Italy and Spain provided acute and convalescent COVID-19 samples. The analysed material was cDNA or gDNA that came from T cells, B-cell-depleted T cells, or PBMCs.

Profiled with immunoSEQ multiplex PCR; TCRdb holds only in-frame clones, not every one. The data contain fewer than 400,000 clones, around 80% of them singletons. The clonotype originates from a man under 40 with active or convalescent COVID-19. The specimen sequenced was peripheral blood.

The CDR3 DNA is TGTGCCATCAGCGCCGGACAGGGCGTGCGTGACACTGAAGCTTTCTTT. It is translated as CAISAGQGVRDTEAFF. The chain joins TRBV10-3 to TRBJ1-1, with TRBD1 matching over 8 bases. The germline CDR1 and CDR2 sequences are ENHRY and SYGVKD. V lost 6 bases and J lost 3; bases outside the gene matches: 12. CDR3 length equals 16 residues.